Listed here is a single T cell receptor (beta chain). Its antigen is still unknown. Per the original methods: Filtering differed since immunoSEQ provided only junctions, with no quality scores. Method: immunoSEQ multiplex PCR; TCRdb's copy keeps in-frame clones and lacks some. V and J calls and clone size come straight from that table; D and trimming were deduced from the DNA. The table includes millions of clones, approximately 94% detected once. These data originate in a study of shared clonotypes between healthy human individuals. At the level of the study: Three CD4 naive, three CD4 memory, two CD8 naive and one CD8 memory plate were used per donor.

The CDR3 is 16 residues long. Only CD45RO-negative cells positively selected for CCR7 counted as naive CD8 cells, so terminally differentiated effector memory CD45RA+ cells were excluded. Overall study results and limits: Generation probability values for non-shared clonotypes were lower than those for clonotypes shared by all four donors.

The TCR sequence derives from a young man in good health. Some clones in this sample may be carry-over from other donors' samples. Sample: naive CD8+ T cells from PBMCs. The chain combines TRBV21-1 with TRBJ2-5; no check of the table's D call, TRBD2, against the DNA was made. TRBV21-1 is noted as a pseudogene. The CDR3, as DNA: TGTGCCAGCAGCAAAGGCGGACGGGAGGGCCTGGAGACCCAGTACTTC. Translation: CASSKGGREGLETQYF.